This TCR beta chain was sequenced during a study of T cells in Graves' hyperthyroidism and ophthalmopathy. This clonotype turned up a few times. Only one base separates this from a far larger clonotype, so it likely reflects a read error. Amplification of TCR beta CDR3 regions was performed using RNA transcripts as template. Researchers ran a first-round RT-PCR on the TCR CDR3 using the HTBI primer set. TCRdb processed the multiplex PCR reads anew with MiXCR; each CDR3 protein has one entry. The table shows under 800,000 distinct CDR3 sequences, with around 13% occurring only once. Germline CDR1 reads SGHTS; CDR2 reads YDEGEE. This CDR3 is built from 13 residues.

The sequencing sample was made of blood. This TCR was sampled from a woman between 18 and 30 years old with Graves' hyperthyroidism. The chain recombines TRBV5-8 with TRBJ1-5; D unclear. The DNA of the CDR3 is TGTGCCAGCAGCTTGAATAGCGATCAGCCCCAGCATTTT. Amino acids: CASSLNSDQPQHF.